This T cell receptor beta chain appears in the sequencing data of a study of blood T cell repertoires in COVID-19 (TCRdb year 2020). Describing the broader study: Collaborator samples came from the United States, Italy and Spain and covered acute and convalescent phases of COVID-19. The material from the prospective study consisted of cDNA or gDNA derived from T cells, B-cell-depleted T cells, or PBMCs. Deeply sampled blood TCRbeta repertoires from subjects exposed to, actively infected with, or recovered from COVID-19 were included in the dataset. A freely available public database, intended as a resource for researchers studying the immune response to SARS-CoV-2, is where the repertoires were released. The samples were drawn from two sources: the first 160 participants of the ongoing ImmuneRACE study, and some 1,300 subjects contributed by 6 global collaborators. A de-identified subject ID, COVID-19 status, age in years and sex were almost always included in the sample metadata. Where HLA class I and class II types were available, the types were taken from metadata supplied by the sample provider, not from assay-based typing. General findings and caveats noted by the study authors: The amount of clinical and demographic metadata varied by source and participant and was provided uncurated.

A note on this clone: It has no known antigen specificity. No much larger clone is present one base from it, and per-base qualities are unavailable.

TCRbeta CDR3 regions were amplified from genomic DNA using the immunoSEQ Assay, a bias-controlled multiplex PCR. On the study's bioinformatics: Within the assay, amplification of reference gene primers was used to estimate how many nucleated cells each sample contained. To quantify the absolute abundance of each unique TCRbeta CDR3 rearrangement, sequence reads were collapsed and filtered. For each sample, productive Simpson clonality was calculated by taking the square root of Simpson's diversity index across productive rearrangements. TCRdb carries this immuneACCESS record with in-frame sequences only. Its versions omit some clonotypes, under half of them owing to an unresolved V gene in the studies checked, with the rest unexplained. V and J calls plus clone size are reproduced from that table; the DNA served to infer D and trimming. For this sample the table gives roughly 390,000 clones, of which approximately 81% were detected only once. Roughly 3.9% of the sample comes from the top ten.

Spanning cysteine to phenylalanine, the CDR3 consists of 16 amino acids. The entry retains the CDR3 DNA only, 48 bases that are in frame from base 1. The germline V gene (reference sequence) gives CDR1 as SGHKS and CDR2 as YYEKEE. Germline trimming amounts to 0 bases on V and 9 bases on J, with 12 as the count of junction bases outside the gene matches. Each collaborating institution followed its own protocols to collect whole blood in K2EDTA tubes. Collaborator samples were shipped for TCRbeta analysis as frozen whole blood, isolated PBMCs, or DNA extracted from either sample type. The sequencing input was peripheral blood. This TCR came from a woman aged 18-35 years with acute or convalescent COVID-19. The rearranged segments are TRBV5-5 and TRBJ2-1; 7 central nucleotides agree with TRBD1. The encoded CDR3 is CASSLAWSGGLGEQFF. The nucleotides read TGTGCCAGCAGCTTGGCCTGGTCAGGGGGTTTGGGTGAGCAGTTCTTC.